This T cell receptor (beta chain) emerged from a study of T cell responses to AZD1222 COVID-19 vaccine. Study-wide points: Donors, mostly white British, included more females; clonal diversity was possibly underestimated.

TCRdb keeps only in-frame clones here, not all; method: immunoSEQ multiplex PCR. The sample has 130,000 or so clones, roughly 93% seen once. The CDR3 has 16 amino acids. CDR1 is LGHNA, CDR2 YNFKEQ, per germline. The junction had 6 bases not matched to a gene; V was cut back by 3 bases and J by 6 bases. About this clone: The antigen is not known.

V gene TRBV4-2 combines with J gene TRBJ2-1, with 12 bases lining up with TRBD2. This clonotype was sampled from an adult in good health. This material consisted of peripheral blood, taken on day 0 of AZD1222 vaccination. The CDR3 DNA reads TGTGCCAGCAGCCAGGTCCTAGCGGGAGGGGGCAATGAGCAGTTCTTC. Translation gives CASSQVLAGGGNEQFF.